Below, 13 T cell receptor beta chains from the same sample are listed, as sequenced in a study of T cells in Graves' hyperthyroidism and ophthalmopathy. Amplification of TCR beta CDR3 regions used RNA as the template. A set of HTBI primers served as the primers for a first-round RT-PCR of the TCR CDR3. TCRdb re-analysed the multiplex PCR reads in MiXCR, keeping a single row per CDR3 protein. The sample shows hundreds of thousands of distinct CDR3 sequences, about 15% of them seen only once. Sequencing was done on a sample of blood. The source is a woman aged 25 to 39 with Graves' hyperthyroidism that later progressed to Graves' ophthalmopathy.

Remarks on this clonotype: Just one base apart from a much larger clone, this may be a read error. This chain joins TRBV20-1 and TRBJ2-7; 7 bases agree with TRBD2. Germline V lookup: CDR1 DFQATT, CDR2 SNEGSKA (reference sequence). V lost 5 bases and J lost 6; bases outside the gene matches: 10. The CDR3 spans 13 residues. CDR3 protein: CSAGGSGNGEQYF. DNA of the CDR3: TGCAGTGCTGGGGGAAGCGGGAATGGCGAGCAGTACTTC.

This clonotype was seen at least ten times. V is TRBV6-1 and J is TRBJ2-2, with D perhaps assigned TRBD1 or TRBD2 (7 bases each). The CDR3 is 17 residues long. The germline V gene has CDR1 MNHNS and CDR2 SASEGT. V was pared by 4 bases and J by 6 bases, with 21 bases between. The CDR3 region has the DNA TGTGCCAGCAGTGTGGGGGGGGGGACAGACGTCCCCGGGGAGCTGTTTTTT. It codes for CASSVGGGTDVPGELFF.

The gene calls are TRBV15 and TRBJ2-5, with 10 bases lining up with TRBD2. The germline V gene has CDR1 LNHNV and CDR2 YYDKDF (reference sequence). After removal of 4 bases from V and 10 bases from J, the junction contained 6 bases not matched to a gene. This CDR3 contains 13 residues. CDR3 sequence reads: CATSNIAGGDQYF. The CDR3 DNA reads TGTGCCACCAGCAATATAGCGGGGGGAGACCAGTACTTC.

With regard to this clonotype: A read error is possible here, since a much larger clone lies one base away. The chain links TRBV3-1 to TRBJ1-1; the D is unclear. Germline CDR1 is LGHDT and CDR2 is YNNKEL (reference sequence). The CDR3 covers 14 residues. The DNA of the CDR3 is TGTGCCACCAGCCAAGATAACGGGAACACTGAAGCTTTCTTT. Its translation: CATSQDNGNTEAFF.

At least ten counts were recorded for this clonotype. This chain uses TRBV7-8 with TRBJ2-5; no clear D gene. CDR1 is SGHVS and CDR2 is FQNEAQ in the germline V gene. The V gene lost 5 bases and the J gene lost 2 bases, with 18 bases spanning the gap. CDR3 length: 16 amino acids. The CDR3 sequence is CASSARSGGFQETQYF. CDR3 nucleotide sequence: TGTGCCAGCAGCGCTCGGTCTGGCGGCTTTCAAGAGACCCAGTACTTC. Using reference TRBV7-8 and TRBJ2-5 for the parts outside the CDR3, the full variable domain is GAGVSQSPRYKVAKRGQDVALRCDPISGHVSLFWYQQALGQGPEFLTYFQNEAQLDKSGLPSDRFFAERPEGSVSTLKIQRTQQEDSAVYLCASSARSGGFQETQYFGPGTRLLVL.

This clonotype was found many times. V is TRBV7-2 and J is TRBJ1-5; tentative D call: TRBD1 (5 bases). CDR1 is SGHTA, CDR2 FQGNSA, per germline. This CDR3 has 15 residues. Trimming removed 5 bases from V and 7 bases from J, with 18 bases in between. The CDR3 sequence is CASSLSRGNGQPQHF. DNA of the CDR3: TGTGCCAGCAGCCTCTCGCGGGGGAACGGGCAGCCCCAGCATTTT.

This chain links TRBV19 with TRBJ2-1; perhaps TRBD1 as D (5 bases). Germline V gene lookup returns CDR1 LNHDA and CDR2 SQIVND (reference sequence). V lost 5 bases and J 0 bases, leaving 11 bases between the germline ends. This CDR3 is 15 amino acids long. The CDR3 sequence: CASSPGARSYNEQFF. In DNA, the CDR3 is TGTGCCAGTAGTCCTGGGGCCCGCTCCTACAATGAGCAGTTCTTC. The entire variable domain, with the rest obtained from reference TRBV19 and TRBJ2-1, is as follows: DGGITQSPKYLFRKEGQNVTLSCEQNLNHDAMYWYRQDPGQGLRLIYYSQIVNDFQKGDIAEGYSVSREKKESFPLTVTSAQKNPTAFYLCASSPGARSYNEQFFGPGTRLTVL.

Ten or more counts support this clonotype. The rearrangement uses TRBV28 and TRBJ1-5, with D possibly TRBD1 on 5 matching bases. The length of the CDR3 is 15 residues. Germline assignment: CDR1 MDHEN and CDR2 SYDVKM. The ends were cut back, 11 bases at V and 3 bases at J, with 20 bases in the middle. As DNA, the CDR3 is TGTGCCTGGGGCAGCGAAGGACGGAACAATCAGCCCCAGCATTTT. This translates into CAWGSEGRNNQPQHF.

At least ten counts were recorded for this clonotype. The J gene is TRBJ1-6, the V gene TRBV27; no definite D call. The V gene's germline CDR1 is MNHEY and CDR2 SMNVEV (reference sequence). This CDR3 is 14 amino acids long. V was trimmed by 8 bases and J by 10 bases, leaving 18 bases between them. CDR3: CASGLRRFGSPLHF. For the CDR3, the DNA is TGTGCCAGCGGGTTGAGAAGGTTCGGATCACCCCTCCACTTT.

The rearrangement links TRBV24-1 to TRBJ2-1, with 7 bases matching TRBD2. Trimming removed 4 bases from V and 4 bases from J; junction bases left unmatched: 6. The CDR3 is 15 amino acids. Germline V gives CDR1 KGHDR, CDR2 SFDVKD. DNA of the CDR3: TGTGCCACCAGTGACCGGGGGGAGGGGTACAATGAGCAGTTCTTC. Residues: CATSDRGEGYNEQFF.

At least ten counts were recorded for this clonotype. CDR3 protein: CASSLTVGTEAFF. CDR3 bases: TGTGCCAGCAGCTTGACGGTTGGGACTGAAGCTTTCTTT. The chain links TRBV6-1 to TRBJ1-1; D gene ambiguous. Trimming cost V 6 bases and J 5 bases, with 13 bases left between them. This CDR3 is built from 13 residues. CDR1 is MNHNS and CDR2 is SASEGT in the germline V gene.

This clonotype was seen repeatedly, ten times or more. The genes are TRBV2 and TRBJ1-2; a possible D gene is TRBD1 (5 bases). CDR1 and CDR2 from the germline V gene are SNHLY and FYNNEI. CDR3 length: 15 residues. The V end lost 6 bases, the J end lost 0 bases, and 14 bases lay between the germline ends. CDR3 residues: CASRATVLANYGYTF. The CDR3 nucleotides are TGTGCCAGCAGGGCGACAGTGTTAGCTAACTATGGCTACACCTTC. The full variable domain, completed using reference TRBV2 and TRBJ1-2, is EPEVTQTPSHQVTQMGQEVILRCVPISNHLYFYWYRQILGQKVEFLVSFYNNEISEKSEIFDDQFSVERPDGSNFTLKIRSTKLEDSAMYFCASRATVLANYGYTFGSGTRLTVV.

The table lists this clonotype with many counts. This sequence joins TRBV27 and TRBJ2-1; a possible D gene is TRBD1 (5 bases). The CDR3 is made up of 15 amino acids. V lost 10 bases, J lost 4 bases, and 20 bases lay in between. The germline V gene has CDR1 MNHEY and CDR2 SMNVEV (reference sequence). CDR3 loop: CATGVGAAFYNEQFF. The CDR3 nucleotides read TGTGCCACCGGTGTTGGGGCAGCTTTTTACAATGAGCAGTTCTTC.